One and the same sample provided the 29 T cell receptor beta chains below, sequenced in a study of CD4 T cells in relation to SARS-CoV-2 and coronaviruses. Unexposed donor CD4+ T cells date from about 2011-2018, before the COVID-19 pandemic. After around nine days of culture, CD4+ T cells were isolated. Sequenced by immunoSEQ multiplex PCR; TCRdb stores in-frame clones only, minus some. Found here are tens of thousands of clones, 74% of them singletons; the top ten hold about an eighth. Which antigens these TCRs recognize remains unknown. The material sequenced was CD4+ T cells from PBMCs, cultured in vitro. All receptors derive from a human donor in good health.

V and J are TRBV4-1 and TRBJ2-7, with 8 bases lining up with TRBD2. The CDR3 is made up of 14 amino acids. V shed 2 bases and J 3 bases; nucleotides not matched to a gene: 3. The V gene's germline CDR1 is MGHRA and CDR2 YSYEKL. In DNA form, the CDR3 reads TGCGCCAGCAGCCAACCAACTAGCGGCTACGAGCAGTACTTC. It encodes CASSQPTSGYEQYF.

The CDR3: CASSPSGSSGANVLTF. In DNA, the CDR3 is TGTGCCAGCAGCCCCAGTGGGAGTTCTGGGGCCAACGTCCTGACTTTC. V usage is TRBV9 and J usage is TRBJ2-6; TRBD2 might be the D (5 bases). This CDR3 has 16 amino acids. V was clipped by 4 bases and J by 1 base, with 12 bases between them. The germline V gene encodes CDR1 SGDLS and CDR2 YYNGEE.

The chain has TRBV19 and TRBJ1-5; TRBD1 matches at 9 bases. The CDR3 contains 14 residues. The germline V gene encodes CDR1 LNHDA and CDR2 SQIVND (reference sequence). The ends lost 6 bases at V and 5 bases at J; junction bases unmatched: 5. The DNA for the CDR3 is TGTGCCAGTAGCCCGACAGGGGGTGATCAGCCCCAGCATTTT. The encoded protein is CASSPTGGDQPQHF.

J is TRBJ1-1 and V is TRBV5-4; D is undetermined. CDR3 length: 13 residues. Per germline, CDR1 SGHNT and CDR2 YYREEE (reference sequence). V was pared by 0 bases and J by 4 bases, with 7 bases between. The CDR3 spells CASSLGPFTEAFF. CDR3 sequence (DNA): TGTGCCAGCAGCTTGGGGCCCTTCACTGAAGCTTTCTTT.

This clone has only a few counts. The chain links TRBV11-1 to TRBJ1-6; D remains unclear. The V end was cut by 5 bases, the J end by 11 bases, with 19 bases between. Germline loops: CDR1 SGHAT, CDR2 FQDESV (reference sequence). CDR3 length equals 15 residues. The DNA for the CDR3 is TGTGCCAGCAGCCACGCACACGGAAGCCGACCACCCCTCCACTTT. Protein sequence: CASSHAHGSRPPLHF.

This clone has just a few counts. As DNA, the CDR3 is TGTGCCAGCAGCTCGCGCACTGAAGCTTTCTTT. Its translation: CASSSRTEAFF. V and J are TRBV7-3 and TRBJ1-1, with D unclear. The V end lost 4 bases, the J end lost 4 bases, and 4 bases lay between the germline ends. CDR1 SGHTA and CDR2 FQGTGA come from the germline V gene. The CDR3 has 11 residues.

The chain links TRBV28 to TRBJ1-1; D is perhaps TRBD1 (6 bases). Germline V gene sequence: CDR1 MDHEN, CDR2 SYDVKM. Trimming stripped 1 base from V and 5 bases from J, with 17 bases between. The CDR3 has 16 residues. This CDR3 is CASSLLSGGVGTEAFF. The CDR3 nucleotides read TGTGCCAGCAGTTTATTATCTGGGGGCGTCGGTACTGAAGCTTTCTTT. The full variable domain, its missing parts supplied by reference TRBV28 and TRBJ1-1, is DVKVTQSSRYLVKRTGEKVFLECVQDMDHENMFWYRQDPGLGLRLIYFSYDVKMKEKGDIPEGYSVSREKKERFSLILESASTNQTSMYLCASSLLSGGVGTEAFFGQGTRLTVV.

The chain links TRBV6-5 to TRBJ1-5; maybe TRBD1 (6 bases). This CDR3 is built from 14 residues. Germline V gives CDR1 MNHEY, CDR2 SVGAGI. Trimming shortened V by 2 bases and J by 5 bases, and 10 bases separated the two germline ends. CDR3 amino acids: CASSYQGFDQPQHF. The CDR3 nucleotides read TGTGCCAGCAGTTACCAGGGGTTCGATCAGCCCCAGCATTTT.

This chain joins TRBV24-1 and TRBJ2-7, with D maybe TRBD2 (5 bases). Trimming took off 3 bases at V and 6 bases at J, with 14 bases between the two ends. The CDR3 totals 14 residues. Germline V gives CDR1 KGHDR, CDR2 SFDVKD. The CDR3 DNA is TGTGCCACCAGTGATCCCCGTGAGGGTAGCGAGCAGTACTTC. Translated: CATSDPREGSEQYF.

The CDR3 loop is CASRTGTSADTQYF. CDR3 sequence (DNA): TGTGCCAGCAGAACCGGGACTAGCGCAGATACGCAGTATTTT. The chain has TRBV7-2 and TRBJ2-3, with TRBD2 identical over 10 bases. CDR1 and CDR2 (germline): SGHTA, FQGNSA. Germline trimming cut 6 bases from V and 4 bases from J; bases unmatched to any gene: 4. The CDR3 spans 14 residues.

V usage is TRBV29-1 and J usage is TRBJ2-5; D is possibly TRBD1 (6 bases). Germline lookup yields CDR1 SQVTM and CDR2 ANQGSEA. Trimming removed 6 bases from V and 5 bases from J, with 22 bases in between. CDR3 length: 15 amino acids. The CDR3 loop reads CSVARALTGAETQYF. Here the CDR3 DNA reads TGCAGCGTCGCACGGGCTCTGACAGGAGCCGAGACCCAGTACTTC.

The gene calls are TRBV27 and TRBJ1-2, with 10 bases matching TRBD1. V gave up 2 bases and J gave up 5 bases; unmatched junction bases: 8. CDR1 and CDR2 from the germline V gene are MNHEY and SMNVEV (reference sequence). The CDR3 sequence is 16 residues long. In DNA form, the CDR3 reads TGTGCCAGCAGTTTAGGCCGGGACAGGGGTCGGTATGGCTACACCTTC. Translation: CASSLGRDRGRYGYTF.

CDR3 DNA sequence: TGTGCCAGCAGCTTAAGGGTCGGCAGGGGGGCTGAAGCTTTCTTT. It yields the protein CASSLRVGRGAEAFF. The chain combines TRBV7-2 with TRBJ1-1; 7 nucleotides align to TRBD1. Looked up from germline, CDR1 is SGHTA and CDR2 is FQGNSA. The CDR3 runs 15 residues. J gave up 6 bases and V 2 bases, and 9 bases lay outside the gene matches.

The V and J genes are TRBV5-1 and TRBJ2-2; D perhaps matches TRBD1 (6 bases). The germline gives CDR1 SGHRS, CDR2 YFSETQ. Trimming shortened V by 4 bases and J by 0 bases, and 13 bases separated the two germline ends. This CDR3 has 16 amino acids. The DNA of the CDR3 is TGCGCCAGCAGCCTCGCAGGGGCCTCGAACACCGGGGAGCTGTTTTTT. Its translation: CASSLAGASNTGELFF.

This clone was observed a single time. The CDR3 protein is CASSYGANVLTF. The CDR3 nucleotides read TGTGCCAGCAGTTATGGGGCCAACGTCCTGACTTTC. The gene calls are TRBV6-5 and TRBJ2-6, with D hard to call. CDR3 length: 12 amino acids. The germline V gene has CDR1 MNHEY and CDR2 SVGAGI. Trimming stripped 3 bases from V and 3 bases from J, with 0 bases between.

The rearrangement links TRBV6-4 to TRBJ1-1; D ambiguous. Germline lookup yields CDR1 MRHNA and CDR2 SNTAGT. V was shortened by 6 bases and J by 3 bases, with 14 bases between the two germline ends. The CDR3 is 14 residues long. The CDR3 nucleotides read TGTGCCAGCAGGATAGACGGCGGTGACACTGAAGCTTTCTTT. It encodes CASRIDGGDTEAFF.

J is TRBJ2-5 and V is TRBV3-1 (or the pseudogene TRBV3-2); 11 nucleotides align to TRBD1. Germline assignment: CDR1 LGHDT and CDR2 YNNKEL (reference sequence). The trim removed 3 bases at V and 4 bases at J, leaving 4 bases unmatched. There are 15 residues in the CDR3. The CDR3 DNA sequence: TGTGCCAGCAGCCACGGGACAGGGGGTTTAGAGACCCAGTACTTC. This codes for CASSHGTGGLETQYF.

The rearrangement uses TRBV30 and TRBJ2-3; D gene unclear. Looked up from germline, CDR1 is GTSNPN and CDR2 is SVGIG (reference sequence). V lost 1 base and J lost 5, with 4 bases in between. The CDR3 extends over 11 amino acids. CDR3 in DNA: TGTGCCTGGAGTGACAGAGATACGCAGTATTTT. It codes for CAWSDRDTQYF.

The V gene is TRBV18, the J gene TRBJ2-3; maybe TRBD1 (5 bases). V was cut by 4 bases and J by 0 bases, with 14 bases left in between. CDR1 is KGHSH, CDR2 LQKENI, per germline. The CDR3 has 16 residues. The CDR3 here is CASSRQREVSTDTQYF. Written as DNA, the CDR3 is TGTGCCAGCTCACGACAGAGAGAAGTGAGCACAGATACGCAGTATTTT.

By sample fraction, this clone is medium-sized. The rearrangement links TRBV12-3 or TRBV12-4 to TRBJ1-5; TRBD1 might be the D (5 bases). The CDR3 consists of 13 residues. V dropped 5 bases and J dropped 6 bases, with 11 bases sitting between them. CDR3 protein: CASSPRRAQPQHF. CDR3 DNA sequence: TGTGCCAGCAGTCCCCGCAGGGCTCAGCCCCAGCATTTT.

This clone was observed a few times. This sequence joins TRBV5-1 and TRBJ1-1; D is uncertain. The CDR3 contains 15 residues. Per the germline V gene, CDR1 is SGHRS and CDR2 is YFSETQ. V lost 0 bases and J 2 bases, leaving 11 bases between the germline ends. CDR3 DNA sequence: TGCGCCAGCAGCTTGGCGTCAGGTCTTAACACTGAAGCTTTCTTT. Residues: CASSLASGLNTEAFF. Full variable domain (outside the CDR3, taken from reference TRBV5-1 and TRBJ1-1): KAGVTQTPRYLIKTRGQQVTLSCSPISGHRSVSWYQQTPGQGLQFLFEYFSETQRNKGNFPGRFSGRQFSNSRSEMNVSTLELGDSALYLCASSLASGLNTEAFFGQGTRLTVV.

The gene calls are TRBV6-6 and TRBJ1-2; no clear D. Per the germline V gene, CDR1 is MNHNY and CDR2 is SVGAGI (reference sequence). Trimming took off 7 bases at V and 8 bases at J, with 17 bases between the two ends. This CDR3 has 13 amino acids. The CDR3 loop is CASILNREEGYTF. The CDR3 DNA reads TGTGCCAGCATCCTCAACCGGGAGGAAGGCTACACCTTC.

This clone has more than one count but fewer than ten. This chain joins TRBV28 and TRBJ1-5; D might be TRBD1 (5 bases). The germline gives CDR1 MDHEN, CDR2 SYDVKM. Trimming shortened V by 3 bases and J by 6 bases, and 15 bases separated the two germline ends. The CDR3 has 15 residues. The CDR3 sequence is CASSFGRGWGQPQHF. CDR3 in DNA: TGTGCCAGCAGTTTCGGTAGGGGCTGGGGTCAGCCCCAGCATTTT.

This clone was counted a few times. DNA of the CDR3: TGTGCCACGAAGGGCCAATCTCTAGGGGGTTCCGAAGATACGCAGTATTTT. This gives the protein CATKGQSLGGSEDTQYF. The chain links TRBV10-3 to TRBJ2-3; weak D call: TRBD1 (6 bases). V was cut by 10 bases and J by 5 bases, with 28 bases left in between. Germline CDR1 ENHRY, CDR2 SYGVKD. This CDR3 has 17 amino acids.

By share, this clone ranks as large. The chain recombines TRBV7-3 with TRBJ1-1; no clear D. Trimming stripped 3 bases from V and 1 base from J, with 6 bases between. Germline CDR1 reads SGHTA; CDR2 reads FQGTGA. CDR3 size: 13 residues. CDR3 nucleotide sequence: TGTGCCAGCAGCTTCGGACGGAACACTGAAGCTTTCTTT. It translates to CASSFGRNTEAFF.

This clone was detected a few times. V usage is TRBV9 and J usage is TRBJ2-2; D is perhaps TRBD2 (5 bases). Trimming left V 2 bases short and J 4 bases short, with 18 bases between. The CDR3 consists of 17 residues. Per germline, CDR1 SGDLS and CDR2 YYNGEE. The CDR3 DNA follows: TGTGCCAGCAGCGTTGTAAGGGCTAGCTTAGCCACCGGGGAGCTGTTTTTT. Its protein product is CASSVVRASLATGELFF. Full variable domain (missing parts from reference TRBV9 and TRBJ2-2): DSGVTQTPKHLITATGQRVTLRCSPRSGDLSVYWYQQSLDQGLQFLIQYYNGEERAKGNILERFSAQQFPDLHSELNLSSLELGDSALYFCASSVVRASLATGELFFGEGSRLTVL.

This chain connects TRBV28 to TRBJ1-5, with TRBD1 as a possible D gene (6 bases). Germline CDR1 MDHEN, CDR2 SYDVKM. V lost 7 bases and J lost 6, with 25 bases in between. The CDR3 has 17 amino acids. CDR3 bases: TGTGCCAGCACCACGAGACGGGGGCAGGGGAGTCGTCAGCCCCAGCATTTT. This gives the protein CASTTRRGQGSRQPQHF.

The rearrangement uses TRBV28 and TRBJ2-7; 11 bases match TRBD2. The J segment lost 6 bases and the V segment lost 4 bases, leaving 5 bases of the junction unmatched. Germline lookup yields CDR1 MDHEN and CDR2 SYDVKM. The length of the CDR3 is 14 residues. The CDR3 reads CASSSYSGRGEQYF. DNA for the CDR3: TGTGCCAGCAGTTCCTATAGCGGGAGGGGCGAGCAGTACTTC.

The chain recombines TRBV7-3 with TRBJ2-2, with D possibly being TRBD1 (6 bases). The V and J ends lost 4 bases and 6 bases respectively, with 12 bases between them. Germline lookup yields CDR1 SGHTA and CDR2 FQGTGA. The CDR3 spans 14 residues. CDR3 region: CASSSTGSPGELFF. The CDR3 DNA sequence: TGTGCCAGCAGCTCGACAGGAAGTCCCGGGGAGCTGTTTTTT.